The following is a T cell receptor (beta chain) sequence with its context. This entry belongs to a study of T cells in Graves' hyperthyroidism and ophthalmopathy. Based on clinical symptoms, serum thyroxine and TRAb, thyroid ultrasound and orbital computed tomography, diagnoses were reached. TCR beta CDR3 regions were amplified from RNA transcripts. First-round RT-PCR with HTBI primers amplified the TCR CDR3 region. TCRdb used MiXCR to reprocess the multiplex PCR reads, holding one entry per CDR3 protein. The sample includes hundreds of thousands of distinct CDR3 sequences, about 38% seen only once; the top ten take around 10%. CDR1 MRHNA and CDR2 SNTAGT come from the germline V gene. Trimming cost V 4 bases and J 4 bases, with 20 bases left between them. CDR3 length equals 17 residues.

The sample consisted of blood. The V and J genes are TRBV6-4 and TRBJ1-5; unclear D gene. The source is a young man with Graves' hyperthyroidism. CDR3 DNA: TGTGCCAGCAGTGGAGACCAGACACTGGCGTTAAATCAGCCCCAGCATTTT. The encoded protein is CASSGDQTLALNQPQHF.